The rows below give T cell receptor beta chains drawn from one sample of a study of identical twins. TCRdb re-analysed the 5' RACE reads in MiXCR, keeping a single row per CDR3 protein. The sample includes approximately 530,000 distinct CDR3 sequences, approximately 20% seen only once; the top ten take around 0.48%. A further study also used this sample, focusing on yellow fever vaccine responses in identical twins.

Material for sequencing was CD4+ T cells sorted from blood. Source of these receptors: a woman younger than 35 in good health. Both conserved end residues are part of each CDR3. The D gene is left open where the match is weak. Clone size is not always given. Where it is, it says once, few, many or a class for expanded clones.

J: TRBJ1-1
V: TRBV7-3
D: NA
size: once
length: 13
CDR3: CASSLDAGTEAFF
DNA: TGTGCCAGCAGCTTAGATGCAGGGACTGAAGCTTTCTTT

J: TRBJ2-3
V: TRBV9
D: NA
size: many
length: 15
CDR3: CASSKLDYMTDTQYF
DNA: TGTGCCAGCAGCAAACTAGACTACATGACAGATACGCAGTATTTT

J: TRBJ2-7
V: TRBV2
D: NA
size: NA
length: 14
CDR3: CASRGAVQGDEQYF
DNA: TGTGCCAGCAGGGGCGCCGTTCAGGGCGACGAGCAGTACTTC

J: TRBJ2-1
V: TRBV7-3
D: NA
size: NA
length: 13
CDR3: CASSIGGYNEQFF
DNA: TGTGCCAGCAGCATAGGGGGGTACAATGAGCAGTTCTTC

J: TRBJ1-3
V: TRBV7-9
D: TRBD1
size: many
length: 14
CDR3: CASSPTGTGNTIYF
DNA: TGTGCCAGCAGCCCGACAGGGACTGGAAACACCATATATTTT

J: TRBJ2-3
V: TRBV7-9
D: TRBD2
size: few
length: 16
CDR3: CASSPLAGAGLNTQYF
DNA: TGTGCCAGCAGCCCACTAGCGGGAGCAGGTCTGAATACGCAGTATTTT

J: TRBJ2-3
V: TRBV7-3
D: TRBD2
size: NA
length: 17
CDR3: CASSPPSLAGRADTQYF
DNA: TGTGCCAGCAGCCCCCCAAGCCTAGCGGGTCGGGCAGATACGCAGTATTTT

J: TRBJ2-3
V: TRBV12-3/TRBV12-4
D: NA
size: few
length: 16
CDR3: CASSLGTSRATDTQYF
DNA: TGTGCCAGCAGTCTCGGGACCTCGAGGGCCACAGATACGCAGTATTTT

J: TRBJ2-1
V: TRBV2
D: TRBD2
size: few
length: 16
CDR3: CASSEGSGSSYNEQFF
DNA: TGTGCCAGCAGTGAAGGTAGCGGGAGTTCCTACAATGAGCAGTTCTTC

J: TRBJ2-5
V: TRBV20-1
D: TRBD1
size: few
length: 14
CDR3: CSATGTGDMETQYF
DNA: TGCAGTGCTACCGGGACAGGGGATATGGAGACCCAGTACTTC

J: TRBJ2-1
V: TRBV7-8
D: TRBD2
size: NA
length: 16
CDR3: CASSLRAGGGLNEQFF
DNA: TGTGCCAGCAGCCTCCGGGCGGGAGGAGGGCTCAATGAGCAGTTCTTC

J: TRBJ2-1
V: TRBV19
D: NA
size: few
length: 16
CDR3: CASSPIHGALYNEQFF
DNA: TGTGCCAGTAGTCCAATACACGGGGCCCTATACAATGAGCAGTTCTTC

J: TRBJ2-4
V: TRBV6-5
D: TRBD1
size: few
length: 13
CDR3: CASSSRTGSIQYF
DNA: TGTGCCAGCAGTTCCCGGACAGGTAGCATTCAGTACTTC

J: TRBJ1-1
V: TRBV20-1
D: NA
size: NA
length: 13
CDR3: CSARSGVKAEAFF
DNA: TGCAGTGCTAGGTCCGGGGTAAAAGCTGAAGCTTTCTTT

J: TRBJ2-3
V: TRBV9
D: NA
size: few
length: 13
CDR3: CASSPRPPDTQYF
DNA: TGTGCCAGCAGCCCCAGACCACCAGATACGCAGTATTTT

J: TRBJ2-2
V: TRBV11-3
D: NA
size: NA
length: 16
CDR3: CASSLGVGPNTGELFF
DNA: TGTGCCAGCAGCTTAGGAGTAGGACCGAACACCGGGGAGCTGTTTTTT

J: TRBJ2-1
V: TRBV24-1
D: NA
size: NA
length: 13
CDR3: CATSDSWFNEQFF
DNA: TGTGCCACCAGTGATTCGTGGTTTAATGAGCAGTTCTTC

J: TRBJ2-1
V: TRBV20-1
D: TRBD2
size: NA
length: 15
CDR3: CSARELAGVGNEQFF
DNA: TGCAGTGCTAGAGAATTAGCGGGAGTCGGCAATGAGCAGTTCTTC

J: TRBJ2-3
V: TRBV6-2/TRBV6-3
D: TRBD2
size: few
length: 16
CDR3: CASSSAGAGSTDTQYF
DNA: TGTGCCAGCAGTTCCGCGGGAGCGGGGAGCACAGATACGCAGTATTTT

J: TRBJ2-1
V: TRBV7-8
D: TRBD1
size: NA
length: 16
CDR3: CASSLALQGAYNEQFF
DNA: TGTGCCAGCAGCTTAGCTTTACAGGGGGCGTACAATGAGCAGTTCTTC

J: TRBJ2-3
V: TRBV6-1
D: TRBD1
size: NA
length: 16
CDR3: CASRPGQPSGTDTQYF
DNA: TGTGCCAGCAGACCGGGACAGCCATCTGGGACAGATACGCAGTATTTT

J: TRBJ2-5
V: TRBV7-3
D: TRBD2
size: few
length: 16
CDR3: CASSLRGSGRGETQYF
DNA: TGTGCCAGCAGCTTAAGGGGTAGCGGGAGGGGTGAGACCCAGTACTTC

J: TRBJ1-1
V: TRBV20-1
D: NA
size: few
length: 15
CDR3: CSAFALGHSNTEAFF
DNA: TGCAGTGCTTTTGCCCTAGGGCATTCGAACACTGAAGCTTTCTTT